A selection of T cell receptor beta chains follows, all from one sample in a study of cytomegalovirus exposure and HLA in healthy donors. Clones were sequenced by immunoSEQ multiplex PCR, and TCRdb holds only the in-frame ones, with some missing. The profile covers over 75,000 clones, with about four fifths appearing a single time and about 5.6% taken by the ten largest. The sequenced sample was PBMCs. The receptors were gathered from a young woman in good health and CMV-seropositive. The CDR3 runs from the conserved cysteine through the conserved F or W. D genes are given only for firm matches. The size field is filled for only some rows; it gives once, few, many or a size class.

j_call	d_call	clone_size	v_call	cdr3_nt	cdr3_aa
TRBJ1-1	.	.	TRBV18	TGTGCCAGCTCACCACCGTCCCAGCGCACTGAAGCTTTCTTT	CASSPPSQRTEAFF
TRBJ1-1	.	.	TRBV7-9	TGTGCCAGCCAACCCGGGAGGGGCAGGACTGAAGCTTTCTTT	CASQPGRGRTEAFF
TRBJ2-3	.	.	TRBV15	TGTGCCACCAGCAGCATCGAGCATTTATTAGCTAGCACAGATACGCAGTATTTT	CATSSIEHLLASTDTQYF
TRBJ2-6	TRBD1	few	TRBV7-9	TGTGCCAGCAGCACGACAGGGGGCGCGTCTGGGGCCAACGTCCTGACTTTC	CASSTTGGASGANVLTF
TRBJ1-2	.	.	TRBV6-5	TGTGCCAGCAGAAACCTCGGGGTTTCTAACTATGGCTACACCTTC	CASRNLGVSNYGYTF
TRBJ1-4	.	.	TRBV5-6	TGTGCCAGCAGCTTGCAAGGGGGGGGTGAAAAACTGTTTTTT	CASSLQGGGEKLFF
TRBJ2-1	TRBD2	.	TRBV7-9	TGTGCCAGCAGCTTAGGCTTTAGCGGGGGGCCGTTCTTC	CASSLGFSGGPFF
TRBJ1-4	TRBD1	.	TRBV14	TGTGCCAGCATCCTGACAGGGGGGAAAGAAAAACTGTTTTTT	CASILTGGKEKLFF
TRBJ2-4	.	few	TRBV4-1	TGCGCCAGCAGCCGCTCACTAGCCAAAAACATTCAGTACTTC	CASSRSLAKNIQYF
TRBJ2-2	TRBD1	.	TRBV6-6	TGTGCCAGCAGTTCGGCGGACAGGGGTTTTACCGGGGAGCTGTTTTTT	CASSSADRGFTGELFF
TRBJ2-1	.	.	TRBV5-8	TGTGCCAGCAGCCCTCGGAGGAGCTCCTACAATGAGCAGTTCTTC	CASSPRRSSYNEQFF
TRBJ2-2	TRBD2	.	TRBV7-3	TGTGCCAGCAGCGATGGACTAGCGGGCACCGGGGAGCTGTTTTTT	CASSDGLAGTGELFF
TRBJ2-1	TRBD1	once	TRBV15	TGTGCCACCAGCAGGGGACGGACAGGGGGACGGAATGAGCAGTTCTTC	CATSRGRTGGRNEQFF